These T cell receptor beta chains were read from a single sample in a study of spatial heterogeneity in lung cancer. MiXCR was run by TCRdb on the 5' RACE reads, yielding one entry per CDR3 protein. Among roughly 48,000 distinct CDR3 sequences listed, approximately 5.3% were seen once. Here the sequenced sample was PBMCs, taken at surgery. These receptor sequences come from a male donor with early-stage non-small cell lung cancer. CDR3s include the opening cysteine and the closing phenylalanine or tryptophan. D genes are given only for firm matches. Not all rows give a size; the values are once, few, many and, for expanded clones, a class.

V gene	D gene	clone size	J gene	CDR3 DNA	CDR3 protein
TRBV20-1	.	many	TRBJ1-5	TGCAGTGCTAGAATTCTAGGCCAGCCCCAGCATTTT	CSARILGQPQHF
TRBV7-2	.	few	TRBJ2-1	TGTGCCAGCAGCTTTTTTCCCCAAGGCAATGAGCAGTTCTTC	CASSFFPQGNEQFF
TRBV20-1	.	many	TRBJ1-1	TGCAGTGCAGTCGGACTGGAGGACACTGAAGCTTTCTTT	CSAVGLEDTEAFF
TRBV25-1	TRBD2	many	TRBJ2-7	TGTGCCAGCAGTGCCGGACTAGCGGGAGGCGTCTACGAGCAGTACTTC	CASSAGLAGGVYEQYF
TRBV2	TRBD1	.	TRBJ1-2	TGTGCCAGCACCTTGACAGGGGTAACCTACGGCTACACCTTC	CASTLTGVTYGYTF
TRBV7-8	.	many	TRBJ2-2	TGTGCCAGCAGCTCAGGACTGCCTCCCGAGGAGCTGTTTTTT	CASSSGLPPEELFF
TRBV2	TRBD2	many	TRBJ2-1	TGTGCCAGCAGTGATGCGGGAGACAACTACAATGAGCAGTTCTTC	CASSDAGDNYNEQFF
TRBV4-1	TRBD1	many	TRBJ2-1	TGCGCCAGCAGTGACAGGGGAGGCGAGCAGTTCTTC	CASSDRGGEQFF
TRBV20-1	TRBD2	few	TRBJ2-3	TGCAGTGCTAGGTTACTAGCGGGAGTTATGGATACGCAGTATTTT	CSARLLAGVMDTQYF
TRBV12-3/TRBV12-4	.	many	TRBJ2-1	TGTGCCAGCAGTCCCTTCCCGGGACAAGGGGGGTACAATGAGCAGTTCTTC	CASSPFPGQGGYNEQFF
TRBV6-5	.	many	TRBJ2-7	TGTGCCAGCAGTTACTCGGGCAGGGGGGGGTACGAGCAGTACTTC	CASSYSGRGGYEQYF
TRBV20-1	TRBD2	many	TRBJ2-4	TGCAGTGCTTACTCCGGGACTAGCGGGAGTCGAGCCAAAAACATTCAGTACTTC	CSAYSGTSGSRAKNIQYF
TRBV12-3/TRBV12-4	.	many	TRBJ1-3	TGTGCCAGCAGTTTAGGTGCCGTCGGCTCTGGAAACACCATATATTTT	CASSLGAVGSGNTIYF
TRBV12-3/TRBV12-4	.	.	TRBJ2-3	TGTGCCAGCAGTTTGGTGGATACGCAGTATTTT	CASSLVDTQYF
TRBV11-2	.	many	TRBJ2-1	TGTGCCGGAGGGAGGACACTCAATGAGCAGTTCTTC	CAGGRTLNEQFF
TRBV7-2	.	few	TRBJ2-3	TGTGCCAGCAGCTTCAAAGCGACAATCACAGATACGCAGTATTTT	CASSFKATITDTQYF